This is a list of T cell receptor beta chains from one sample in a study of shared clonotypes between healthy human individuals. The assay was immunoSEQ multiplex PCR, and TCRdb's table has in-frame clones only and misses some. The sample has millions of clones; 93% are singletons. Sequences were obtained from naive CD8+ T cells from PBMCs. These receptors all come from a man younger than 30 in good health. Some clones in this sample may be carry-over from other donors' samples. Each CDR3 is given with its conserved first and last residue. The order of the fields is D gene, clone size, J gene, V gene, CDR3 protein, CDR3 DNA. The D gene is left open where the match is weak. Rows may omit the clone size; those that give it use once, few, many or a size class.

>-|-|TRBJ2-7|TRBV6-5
CASSQPLATEQYF
TGTGCCAGCAGCCAGCCACTAGCTACCGAGCAGTACTTC
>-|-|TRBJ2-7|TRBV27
CASSFGPRVSYEQYF
TGTGCCAGCAGTTTTGGGCCGAGGGTTTCCTACGAGCAGTACTTC
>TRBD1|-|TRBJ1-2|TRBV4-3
CASSPSPGQGPQGGYTF
TGCGCCAGCAGCCCATCTCCGGGACAGGGGCCCCAGGGAGGCTACACCTTC
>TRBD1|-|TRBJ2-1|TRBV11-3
CASSPRQGANNEQFF
TGTGCCAGCAGCCCCAGACAGGGGGCGAACAATGAGCAGTTCTTC
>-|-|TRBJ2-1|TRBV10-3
CAIRLPNSEGYNEQFF
TGTGCCATCAGGCTCCCTAATAGCGAGGGGTACAATGAGCAGTTCTTC
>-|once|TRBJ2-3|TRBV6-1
CASSDWQLTDTQYF
TGTGCCAGCAGTGATTGGCAGCTCACAGATACGCAGTATTTT
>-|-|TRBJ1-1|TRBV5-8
CASSLVWQTSEAFF
TGTGCCAGCAGCTTGGTCTGGCAGACCAGTGAGGCTTTCTTT
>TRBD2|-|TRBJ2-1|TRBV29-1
CSVDGLAGEGGPYNEQFF
TGCAGCGTTGATGGACTAGCGGGAGAGGGTGGTCCTTACAATGAGCAGTTCTTC
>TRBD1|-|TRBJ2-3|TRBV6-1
CASSEWTGWGTDTQYF
TGTGCCAGCAGTGAGTGGACAGGGTGGGGCACAGATACGCAGTATTTT
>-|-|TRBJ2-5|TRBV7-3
CASSLTGGQGETQYF
TGTGCCAGCAGCTTAACTGGAGGGCAAGGGGAGACCCAGTACTTC
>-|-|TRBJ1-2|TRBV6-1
CASSASRDHYGYTF
TGTGCCAGCAGTGCATCCAGGGACCACTATGGCTACACCTTC
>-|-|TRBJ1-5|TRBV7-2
CASSVTTLTYSNQPQHF
TGTGCCAGCAGCGTAACGACACTTACGTATAGCAATCAGCCCCAGCATTTT
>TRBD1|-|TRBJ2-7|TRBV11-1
CASSPARDRAYEQYF
TGTGCCAGCAGCCCAGCCCGGGACAGGGCCTACGAGCAGTACTTC
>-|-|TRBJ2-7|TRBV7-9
CASSPPDIYEQYF
TGTGCCAGCAGCCCCCCAGACATATACGAGCAGTACTTC
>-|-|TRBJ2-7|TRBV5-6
CASSLGGLAGNEQYF
TGTGCCAGCAGCTTGGGTGGATTAGCAGGCAACGAGCAGTACTTC
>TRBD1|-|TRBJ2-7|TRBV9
CASSGNRGSEQYF
TGTGCCAGCAGCGGCAACAGGGGTAGCGAGCAGTACTTC
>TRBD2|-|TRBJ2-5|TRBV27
CASSPVPSGQETQYF
TGTGCCAGCAGTCCCGTCCCTAGCGGCCAAGAGACCCAGTACTTC
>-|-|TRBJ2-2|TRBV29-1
CSAVGRNTGELFF
TGCAGCGCTGTGGGGAGAAACACCGGGGAGCTGTTTTTT
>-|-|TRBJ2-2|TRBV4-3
CASSQERRSNTGELFF
TGCGCCAGCAGCCAAGAGAGGAGATCGAACACCGGGGAGCTGTTTTTT
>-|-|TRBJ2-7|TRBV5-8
CASSGDKETYEQYF
TGTGCCAGCAGCGGGGACAAGGAAACCTACGAGCAGTACTTC
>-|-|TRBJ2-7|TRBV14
CASSQEFEGNEQYF
TGTGCCAGCAGCCAAGAATTTGAGGGAAACGAGCAGTACTTC
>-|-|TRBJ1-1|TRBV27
CASSSRGAEAFF
TGTGCCAGCAGTTCCCGGGGGGCTGAAGCTTTCTTT
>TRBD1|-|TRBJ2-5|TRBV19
CASSSLRDRDQETQYF
TGTGCCAGTAGTAGCCTCCGGGACAGGGACCAAGAGACCCAGTACTTC
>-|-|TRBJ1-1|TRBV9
CASSPPRGANTEAFF
TGTGCCAGCAGCCCCCCAAGGGGGGCGAACACTGAAGCTTTCTTT
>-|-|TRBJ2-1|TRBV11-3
CASSLVTAGQYNEQFF
TGTGCCAGCAGCTTAGTCACGGCAGGGCAGTACAATGAGCAGTTCTTC
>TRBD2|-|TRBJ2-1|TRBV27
CASTGTFTTSGENNEQFF
TGTGCCAGCACCGGGACATTCACGACTAGCGGAGAGAACAATGAGCAGTTCTTC
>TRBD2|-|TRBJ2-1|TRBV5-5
CASSHSSGVISSYNEQFF
TGTGCCAGCAGCCACTCTAGCGGGGTAATTAGCTCCTACAATGAGCAGTTCTTC
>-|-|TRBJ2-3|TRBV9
CASKRSSTDTQYF
TGTGCCAGCAAGCGGTCCAGCACAGATACGCAGTATTTT
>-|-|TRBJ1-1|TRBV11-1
CASSPWVYSSYAEAFF
TGTGCCAGCAGCCCATGGGTCTATTCGTCTTATGCTGAAGCTTTCTTT
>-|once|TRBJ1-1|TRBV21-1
CASSKVRLVLGGPNTEAFF
TGTGCCAGCAGCAAAGTAAGATTAGTTCTGGGCGGACCTAACACTGAAGCTTTCTTT
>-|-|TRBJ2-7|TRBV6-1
CASSDRGSSYEQYF
TGTGCCAGCAGTGACCGGGGAAGCTCCTACGAGCAGTACTTC
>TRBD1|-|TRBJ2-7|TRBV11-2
CASSLSRGPYEQYF
TGTGCCAGCAGCTTATCGAGGGGGCCCTACGAGCAGTACTTC
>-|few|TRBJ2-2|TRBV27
CASSLTGSGELFF
TGTGCCAGCAGTTTAACAGGGTCCGGGGAGCTGTTTTTT
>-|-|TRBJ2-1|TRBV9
CASSVGGGAGNEQFF
TGTGCCAGCAGCGTAGGAGGGGGCGCGGGGAATGAGCAGTTCTTC
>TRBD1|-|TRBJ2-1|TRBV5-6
CASSQGQGIESYNEQFF
TGTGCCAGCAGCCAGGGACAGGGAATCGAATCGTACAATGAGCAGTTCTTC
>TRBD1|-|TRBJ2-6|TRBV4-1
CASSHPDRGRGANVLTF
TGCGCCAGCAGCCACCCCGACAGGGGGCGAGGGGCCAACGTCCTGACTTTC
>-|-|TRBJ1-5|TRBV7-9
CASSRGVSNQPQHF
TGTGCCAGCAGCCGAGGCGTTAGCAATCAGCCCCAGCATTTT
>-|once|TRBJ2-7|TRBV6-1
CASSKLTGSSYEQYF
TGTGCCAGCAGTAAGTTGACAGGCAGCTCCTACGAGCAGTACTTC
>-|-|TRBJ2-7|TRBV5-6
CASSSGLRAYEQYF
TGTGCCAGCAGCTCCGGGCTCCGTGCCTACGAGCAGTACTTC
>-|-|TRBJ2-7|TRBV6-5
CASSYSRDSSYEQYF
TGTGCCAGCAGTTACTCGAGAGACAGTTCCTACGAGCAGTACTTC
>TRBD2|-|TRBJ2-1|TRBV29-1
CSVEDLPGTSGISYEQFF
TGCAGCGTTGAAGATCTTCCCGGGACTAGCGGGATCAGCTATGAGCAGTTCTTC
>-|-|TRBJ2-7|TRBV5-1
CASSWRRDRVTYEQYF
TGCGCCAGCAGCTGGAGGAGGGACAGAGTAACCTACGAGCAGTACTTC
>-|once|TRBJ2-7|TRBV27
CASSLHGEQYF
TGTGCCAGCAGCCTACACGGCGAGCAGTACTTC
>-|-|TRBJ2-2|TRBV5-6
CASSFGRNGELFF
TGTGCCAGCAGCTTTGGGCGTAACGGGGAGCTGTTTTTT
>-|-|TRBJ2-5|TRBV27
CASSLLVGPEETQYF
TGTGCCAGCAGTTTATTAGTGGGGCCCGAAGAGACCCAGTACTTC
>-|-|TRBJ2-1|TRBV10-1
CASSEGQTYNEQFF
TGCGCCAGCAGCGAGGGACAAACCTACAATGAGCAGTTCTTC
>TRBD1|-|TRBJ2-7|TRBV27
CASADRVSSYEQYF
TGTGCCAGCGCGGACAGGGTATCTTCCTACGAGCAGTACTTC
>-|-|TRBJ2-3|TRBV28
CASSSGLNGGDTQYF
TGTGCCAGCAGTTCAGGATTAAACGGGGGAGATACGCAGTATTTT
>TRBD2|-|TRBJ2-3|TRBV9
CASSVGLAGVTSADTQYF
TGTGCCAGCAGCGTAGGACTAGCGGGAGTAACGAGCGCAGATACGCAGTATTTT
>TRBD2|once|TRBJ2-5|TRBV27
CASSPGLAGQETQYF
TGTGCCAGCAGTCCAGGACTAGCGGGCCAAGAGACCCAGTACTTC
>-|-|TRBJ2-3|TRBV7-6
CASSFKATSQDTQYF
TGTGCCAGCAGCTTTAAGGCGACTTCACAAGATACGCAGTATTTT
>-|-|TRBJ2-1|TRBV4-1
CASSHPSGQGLMGEQFF
TGCGCCAGCAGCCACCCCAGTGGCCAAGGGTTAATGGGTGAGCAGTTCTTC
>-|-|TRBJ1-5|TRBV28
CASSLGAGDQPQHF
TGTGCCAGCAGTTTGGGGGCAGGCGATCAGCCCCAGCATTTT